These 22 T cell receptor beta chains originate from one sample sequenced in a study of T cell changes during pregnancy in multiple sclerosis. The data were produced by immunoSEQ multiplex PCR, yet TCRdb's version contains in-frame clones alone and is incomplete. The table has roughly 34,000 clones, around 90% seen once; the top ten hold 4% to 5.5%. Sequencing used peripheral blood, obtained in the second trimester of pregnancy. The receptors originated from a female donor in good health, enrolled as a control in a pregnancy study.

The chain is built from TRBV28 and TRBJ2-1; 13 bases match TRBD2. The length of the CDR3 is 17 residues. The ends lost 1 base at V and 9 bases at J; junction bases unmatched: 9. Per germline, CDR1 MDHEN and CDR2 SYDVKM. DNA of the CDR3: TGTGCCAGCAGTTTATCCCAGGGACTAGCGGGATGGGGTGAGCAGTTCTTC. Amino acid sequence: CASSLSQGLAGWGEQFF.

This chain uses TRBV19 with TRBJ2-2; D might be TRBD2 (5 bases). V dropped 2 bases and J dropped 7 bases, with 14 bases sitting between them. The germline V gene has CDR1 LNHDA and CDR2 SQIVND (reference sequence). CDR3 length equals 15 residues. The CDR3 loop is CASSIRDVDFGELFF. CDR3 sequence (DNA): TGTGCCAGTAGTATACGGGATGTTGATTTCGGGGAGCTGTTTTTT.

This chain connects TRBV2 to TRBJ2-1; 9 nucleotides line up with TRBD1. The J segment lost 2 bases and the V segment lost 8 bases, leaving 1 base of the junction unmatched. Germline V CDR1 and CDR2: SNHLY, FYNNEI. CDR3 size: 13 residues. CDR3 DNA sequence: TGTGCCAGCGGGGACAGGGCCTACAATGAGCAGTTCTTC. Its translation is CASGDRAYNEQFF. Variable domain in full (rest from reference TRBV2 and TRBJ2-1): EPEVTQTPSHQVTQMGQEVILRCVPISNHLYFYWYRQILGQKVEFLVSFYNNEISEKSEIFDDQFSVERPDGSNFTLKIRSTKLEDSAMYFCASGDRAYNEQFFGPGTRLTVL.

V usage is TRBV6-1 and J usage is TRBJ1-4, with 8 bases that match TRBD1. Germline V gene data show CDR1 as MNHNS and CDR2 as SASEGT. This CDR3 region has 17 residues. The V gene end was trimmed by 0 bases and the J gene end by 3 bases; junction bases not matched to a gene: 6. CDR3 residues: CASSEAEDRVSNEKLFF. The CDR3, as DNA: TGTGCCAGCAGTGAAGCGGAGGACAGGGTGTCTAATGAAAAACTGTTTTTT.

V and J are TRBV5-1 and TRBJ2-7; 7 nucleotides agree with TRBD1. The CDR3 totals 15 residues. Unmatched junction bases numbered 6, after V lost 2 bases and J lost 1 base. Germline CDR1 and CDR2: SGHRS and YFSETQ. Here the CDR3 reads CASSLTGERSYEQYF. CDR3 nucleotides: TGCGCCAGCAGCTTAACAGGGGAGAGGTCCTACGAGCAGTACTTC.

J is TRBJ1-2 and V is TRBV15; D gene unclear. The V and J ends lost 5 bases and 4 bases respectively, with 14 bases between them. CDR3 length: 14 residues. Germline CDR1 reads LNHNV; CDR2 reads YYDKDF (reference sequence). CDR3 region: CATSYTDGVYGYTF. The CDR3 bases are TGTGCCACCAGCTATACTGACGGAGTCTATGGCTACACCTTC. The variable domain in full, completed from reference TRBV15 and TRBJ1-2, reads DAMVIQNPRYQVTQFGKPVTLSCSQTLNHNVMYWYQQKSSQAPKLLFHYYDKDFNNEADTPDNFQSRRPNTSFCFLDIRSPGLGDTAMYLCATSYTDGVYGYTFGSGTRLTVV.

Only one count was recorded for this clone. This chain links TRBV13 with TRBJ2-2; the D is unclear. The CDR3 has 13 amino acids. V lost 5 bases and J lost 5, with 9 bases in between. Germline V gene lookup returns CDR1 PRHDT and CDR2 FYEKMQ (reference sequence). CDR3 nucleotides: TGTGCCAGCAGCGCTAGGATTACCGGGGAGCTGTTTTTT. Translated: CASSARITGELFF.

This CDR3 reads CASRWDRGGSPLHF. The CDR3 nucleotides are TGTGCCAGCAGATGGGACAGGGGTGGCTCACCCCTCCACTTT. The V gene is TRBV11-2, the J gene TRBJ1-6, with 10 bases lining up with TRBD1. V lost 6 bases to trimming and J lost 10 bases; unmatched junction nucleotides: 6. The CDR3 length is 14 residues. Germline lookup yields CDR1 SGHAT and CDR2 FQNNGV. Combining the CDR3 with reference TRBV11-2 and TRBJ1-6 gives the whole variable domain EAGVAQSPRYKIIEKRQSVAFWCNPISGHATLYWYQQILGQGPKLLIQFQNNGVVDDSQLPKDRFSAERLKGVDSTLKIQPAKLEDSAVYLCASRWDRGGSPLHFGNGTRLTVT.

The chain couples TRBV5-6 to TRBJ2-1; 7 nucleotides agree with TRBD2. The V segment lost 0 bases and the J segment 4 bases; nucleotides outside the gene matches: 4. The CDR3 is 15 residues long. Germline V gene lookup returns CDR1 SGHDT and CDR2 YYEEEE. The CDR3 protein is CASSLGLAVYNEQFF. CDR3 nucleotides: TGTGCCAGCAGCTTGGGGCTAGCGGTTTACAATGAGCAGTTCTTC.

The rearrangement joins TRBV4-3 to TRBJ1-3, with 10 nucleotides matching TRBD1. Trimming took 0 bases from V and 2 from J; bases not matched to a gene: 4. The CDR3 length is 17 residues. The germline V gene encodes CDR1 LGHNA and CDR2 YSLEER. The CDR3 is CASSQDIGTGAGNTIYF. Written as DNA, the CDR3 is TGCGCCAGCAGCCAAGATATCGGGACAGGGGCTGGAAACACCATATATTTT.

V and J are TRBV10-3 and TRBJ1-6; 9 bases line up with TRBD1. Germline assignment: CDR1 ENHRY and CDR2 SYGVKD. V was clipped by 10 bases and J by 9 bases; unmatched bases: 7. The CDR3 length is 13 residues. The CDR3 nucleotides read TGTGCCACCCGGACAGGGGAGGCTTCACCCCTCCACTTT. It is translated as CATRTGEASPLHF.

The chain recombines TRBV5-1 with TRBJ1-6; 8 nucleotides align to TRBD1. Germline CDR1 SGHRS, CDR2 YFSETQ. V trimming: 4 bases; J trimming: 7 bases; junction bases outside the gene matches: 4. The CDR3 has 14 residues. The CDR3 reads CASSKDRGNSPLHF. The CDR3 DNA follows: TGCGCCAGCAGCAAAGACAGGGGCAATTCACCCCTCCACTTT.

The genes are TRBV7-8 and TRBJ1-2; 7 positions match TRBD1. Trimming took 5 bases from V and 5 from J; bases not matched to a gene: 14. Per germline, CDR1 SGHVS and CDR2 FQNEAQ. The CDR3 has 16 amino acids. The CDR3: CASSPTRDRVLYGYTF. CDR3 sequence (DNA): TGTGCCAGCAGCCCGACCCGCGACAGGGTGCTATATGGCTACACCTTC.

This clone came up once. CDR3 nucleotides: TGTGCCAGCAGCTTAGAAGGGGGACGTGGGAATTCACCCCTCCACTTT. The encoded protein is CASSLEGGRGNSPLHF. The chain couples TRBV11-2 to TRBJ1-6, with D maybe TRBD1 (6 bases). Trimming left V 0 bases short and J 7 bases short, with 13 bases between. Germline V CDR1 and CDR2: SGHAT, FQNNGV. CDR3 size: 16 residues.

The V gene is TRBV6-1, the J gene TRBJ1-1; D uncertain. V gave up 7 bases and J gave up 6 bases, with 9 bases separating them. The CDR3 totals 11 residues. Germline-derived CDR1 and CDR2 are MNHNS and SASEGT. CDR3: CASTVASEAFF. CDR3 coding DNA: TGTGCCAGCACCGTGGCTTCTGAAGCTTTCTTT.

V usage is TRBV9 and J usage is TRBJ2-1; 13 nucleotides align to TRBD2. The CDR3 runs 16 residues. After removal of 0 bases from V and 8 bases from J, the junction contained 5 bases not matched to a gene. The germline V gene has CDR1 SGDLS and CDR2 YYNGEE. CDR3 loop: CASSVAGTSGKYEQFF. The CDR3 bases are TGTGCCAGCAGCGTAGCCGGGACTAGCGGGAAATATGAGCAGTTCTTC.

The rearrangement links TRBV28 to TRBJ1-5, with D tentatively TRBD1 (5 bases). Germline V gene data show CDR1 as MDHEN and CDR2 as SYDVKM. CDR3 size: 16 residues. Trimming pared 5 bases from V and 0 bases from J, leaving 14 bases between. Written as DNA, the CDR3 is TGTGCCAGCAGTCCTCCAGGGCGATTTAGCAATCAGCCCCAGCATTTT. Amino acid sequence: CASSPPGRFSNQPQHF. Complete variable domain (other parts from reference TRBV28 and TRBJ1-5): DVKVTQSSRYLVKRTGEKVFLECVQDMDHENMFWYRQDPGLGLRLIYFSYDVKMKEKGDIPEGYSVSREKKERFSLILESASTNQTSMYLCASSPPGRFSNQPQHFGDGTRLSIL.

The chain links TRBV7-3 to TRBJ2-1; no clear D gene. Germline V lookup: CDR1 SGHTA, CDR2 FQGTGA. The CDR3 is 15 residues long. Between the trimmed V and J ends, which lost 5 bases and 3 bases, there was a span of 14 bases. This CDR3 is CASSPTPRGYNEQFF. CDR3 bases: TGTGCCAGCAGCCCAACTCCAAGAGGCTACAATGAGCAGTTCTTC.

The chain recombines TRBV28 with TRBJ1-4; 8 bases fit TRBD1. The CDR3 runs 16 residues. The germline CDR1 and CDR2 sequences are MDHEN and SYDVKM. V was clipped by 6 bases and J by 8 bases; unmatched bases: 14. CDR3 sequence (DNA): TGTGCCAGCAGCCTACCCCGACAGGGGATAGAAGAAAAACTGTTTTTT. Amino acids: CASSLPRQGIEEKLFF.

This clone was picked up one time. The chain combines TRBV4-2 with TRBJ2-3; the match to TRBD2 covers 7 bases. V was clipped by 2 bases and J by 0 bases; unmatched bases: 5. CDR1 is LGHNA, CDR2 YNFKEQ, per germline. The CDR3 covers 16 residues. CDR3 amino acids: CASSQTSVLSTDTQYF. The CDR3 DNA is TGTGCCAGCAGCCAAACTAGCGTACTTAGCACAGATACGCAGTATTTT.

The chain uses TRBV29-1 and TRBJ2-3, with D perhaps matching TRBD1 (6 bases). Germline CDR1 is SQVTM and CDR2 is ANQGSEA. The V end lost 4 bases, the J end lost 3 bases, and 11 bases lay between the germline ends. The CDR3 covers 13 residues. The CDR3: CSVVGTSTDTQYF. In nucleotides, the CDR3 is TGCAGCGTTGTAGGGACATCGACAGATACGCAGTATTTT.

The V gene is TRBV23-1, the J gene TRBJ2-7; 10 nucleotides align to TRBD2. TRBV23-1 is classed as an ORF, of uncertain function. V dropped 8 bases and J dropped 3; count of bases not matched to a gene: 10. The CDR3 extends over 15 amino acids. CDR3 nucleotide sequence: TGCGCCAGCTGCCCGAGCGGGGGGGGTTTCTACGAGCAGTACTTC. Translation gives CASCPSGGGFYEQYF.